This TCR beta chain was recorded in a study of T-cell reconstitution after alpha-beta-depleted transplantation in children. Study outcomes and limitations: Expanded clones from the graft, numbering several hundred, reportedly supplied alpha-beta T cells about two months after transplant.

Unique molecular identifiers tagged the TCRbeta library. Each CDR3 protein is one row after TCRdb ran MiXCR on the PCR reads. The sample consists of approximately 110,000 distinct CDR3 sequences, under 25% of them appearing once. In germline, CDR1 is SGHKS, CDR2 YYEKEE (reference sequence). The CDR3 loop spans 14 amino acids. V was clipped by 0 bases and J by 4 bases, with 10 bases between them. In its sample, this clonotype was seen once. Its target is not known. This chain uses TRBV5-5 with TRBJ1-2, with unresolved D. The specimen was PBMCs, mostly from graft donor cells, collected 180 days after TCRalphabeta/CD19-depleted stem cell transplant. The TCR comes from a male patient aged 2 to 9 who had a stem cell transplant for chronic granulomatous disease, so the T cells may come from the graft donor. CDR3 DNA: TGTGCCAGCAGCTTGGAAGCGGGGTTCTATGGCTACACCTTC. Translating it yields CASSLEAGFYGYTF.